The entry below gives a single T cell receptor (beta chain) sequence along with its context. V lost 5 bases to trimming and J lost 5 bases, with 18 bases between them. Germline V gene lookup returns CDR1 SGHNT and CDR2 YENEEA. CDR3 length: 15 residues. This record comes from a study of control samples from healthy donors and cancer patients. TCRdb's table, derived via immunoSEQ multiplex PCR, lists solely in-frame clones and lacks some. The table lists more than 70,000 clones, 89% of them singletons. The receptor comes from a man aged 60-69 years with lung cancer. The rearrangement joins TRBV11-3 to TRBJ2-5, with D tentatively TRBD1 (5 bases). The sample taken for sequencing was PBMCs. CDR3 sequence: CASSPGRQKGETQYF. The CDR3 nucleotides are TGTGCCAGCAGCCCTGGGCGACAGAAAGGGGAGACCCAGTACTTC.